This TCR beta chain was found in a study of blood T cells in healthy people across ages. This clonotype was picked up a small number of times. Primed by a sample-barcoded 5' primer and a J-beta primer mix, a second PCR proceeded for about 6 to 11 cycles. TCRdb reprocessed the 5' RACE reads with MiXCR, giving one entry per CDR3 protein. The data hold 1 million to 1.2 million distinct CDR3 sequences, with about two fifths observed a single time. Source material: blood. The source of this sequence is a man younger than 35 in good health.

CDR3 DNA: TGTGCCAGCAGCGGCGCAAACACCGGGGAGCTGTTTTTT. This sequence encodes CASSGANTGELFF. The chain carries TRBV9 and TRBJ2-2; no firm D call. Germline V gene sequence: CDR1 SGDLS, CDR2 YYNGEE. The CDR3 extends over 13 amino acids. Trimming pared 3 bases from V and 2 bases from J, leaving 5 bases between.